The rows below give T cell receptor beta chains drawn from one sample of a study of blood T cells in healthy people across ages. TCRdb used MiXCR to reprocess the 5' RACE reads, holding one entry per CDR3 protein. Here the sample spans about 970,000 distinct CDR3 sequences, roughly 50% being singletons. Material: blood. All receptors come from a woman in her fifties or sixties in good health. Both conserved end residues are part of each CDR3. A D gene is named only where the DNA matches it firmly. Not all rows give a size; the values are once, few, many and, for expanded clones, a class.

D	J	size	V	DNA	CDR3
TRBD2	TRBJ2-5	-	TRBV2	TGTGCCAGCAGAGCCGGGACTAGCGCGGAGCAGTACTTC	CASRAGTSAEQYF
-	TRBJ2-1	-	TRBV29-1	TGCAGCTCCCGGAGAGTGGCCGAGAATGAGCAGTTCTTC	CSSRRVAENEQFF
TRBD1	TRBJ2-5	few	TRBV12-3/TRBV12-4	TGTGCCAGCAGCCTGAGGACAGGGGGGTTAGAGACCCAGTACTTC	CASSLRTGGLETQYF
TRBD2	TRBJ2-1	-	TRBV28	TGTGCCAGCAGTTTTCATGGCTTAGCCCCAAGCGGGAGCAATGAGCAGTTCTTC	CASSFHGLAPSGSNEQFF
-	TRBJ2-1	-	TRBV18	TGTGCCAGCTCACGGGGGGCGGGTCGCTCCTACAATGAGCAGTTCTTC	CASSRGAGRSYNEQFF
TRBD1	TRBJ2-7	-	TRBV7-9	TGTGCCAGCAGCGGCCCCGGGACAGCTTTCTACGAGCAGTACTTC	CASSGPGTAFYEQYF
-	TRBJ1-6	-	TRBV20-1	TGCAGTGCTCGAGGGATTGACAGGCAGAATTCACCCCTCCACTTT	CSARGIDRQNSPLHF
TRBD2	TRBJ2-7	-	TRBV20-1	TGCAGTGCTAGGGACCTCTCCCCTAGCGGGAGAGGGGGATCCTACGAGCAGTACTTC	CSARDLSPSGRGGSYEQYF
-	TRBJ1-2	-	TRBV29-1	TGCAGCGTTTATTCCGTTAACTATGGCTACACCTTC	CSVYSVNYGYTF
-	TRBJ2-5	-	TRBV5-1	TGCGCCAGCAGCGTTGGACTGTTTGAGGAGACCCAGTACTTC	CASSVGLFEETQYF
-	TRBJ2-1	-	TRBV7-9	TGTGCCAGCAGCTTAGTGGGGGACAATGATGAGCAGTTCTTC	CASSLVGDNDEQFF
-	TRBJ2-5	few	TRBV9	TGTGCCAGCAGCGTAGAGTCAAAAGGACAAGAGACCCAGTACTTC	CASSVESKGQETQYF
-	TRBJ2-7	-	TRBV28	TGTGCCAGCCCTAAAGGATTGGAAACCTACGAGCAGTACTTC	CASPKGLETYEQYF
TRBD2	TRBJ2-7	-	TRBV4-1	TGCGCCAGCAGCCACCCTATTGCGGCTAGCGGGAGCTACGAGCAGTACTTC	CASSHPIAASGSYEQYF
TRBD2	TRBJ2-2	-	TRBV7-2	TGTGCCAGCAGCCCCGTGACTAGCGGCAACACCGGGGAGCTGTTTTTT	CASSPVTSGNTGELFF
TRBD2	TRBJ2-5	few	TRBV5-1	TGCGCCAGCAGCTCAATGACTAGCGGGAGGGAAGAGACCCAGTACTTC	CASSSMTSGREETQYF
-	TRBJ2-3	-	TRBV5-8	TGTGCCAGCGTCCCTAGCGGCACAGATACGCAGTATTTT	CASVPSGTDTQYF
TRBD1	TRBJ2-7	once	TRBV7-6	TGTGCCAGCAGCTTAGCGCCTAGAACAGGGGATGGTTGCGAGCAGTACTTC	CASSLAPRTGDGCEQYF
TRBD2	TRBJ2-7	few	TRBV11-1	TGTGCCAGCAGCTTAGCCCTGACAACGGGACTAGCGGGCGAGGTGGGATACGAGCAGTACTTC	CASSLALTTGLAGEVGYEQYF
-	TRBJ2-7	-	TRBV7-2	TGTGCCAGCAGCTTCGACGGGATGAGAAACGAGCAGTACTTC	CASSFDGMRNEQYF
-	TRBJ2-2	-	TRBV11-1	TGTGCCAGCAGCTTACATCAGGGGGGCACCGGGGAGCTGTTTTTT	CASSLHQGGTGELFF
-	TRBJ1-2	-	TRBV9	TGTGCCAGCAGTGGGGCACTTAACTATGGCTACACCTTC	CASSGALNYGYTF
-	TRBJ2-7	-	TRBV20-1	TGCAGTGCTGGCGCCGTGACCGGTAACTCCTACAATGAGCAGTACTTC	CSAGAVTGNSYNEQYF
-	TRBJ2-3	few	TRBV4-2	TGTGCCAGCAGCCCCCAGCGCACAGATACGCAGTATTTT	CASSPQRTDTQYF
-	TRBJ2-7	-	TRBV7-2	TGTGCCAGCAGCGCCGGACCAGCGGCCACCTACGAGCAGTACTTC	CASSAGPAATYEQYF
-	TRBJ2-5	few	TRBV2	TGTGCCAGCAGTGCCGAGCGGATCCAAGAGACCCAGTACTTC	CASSAERIQETQYF
-	TRBJ1-5	-	TRBV28	TGTGCCAGCAGTTTAGGTGGGGTACAAAGCAATCAGCCCCAGCATTTT	CASSLGGVQSNQPQHF
-	TRBJ1-3	few	TRBV14	TGTGCCAGCAGCCAATTTGGATGGCCCTTCGACTCTGGAAACACCATATATTTT	CASSQFGWPFDSGNTIYF
-	TRBJ2-7	-	TRBV28	TGTGCCAGCAGTTCCCCATTAGGGCCATACTACGAGCAGTACTTC	CASSSPLGPYYEQYF
-	TRBJ2-7	-	TRBV7-2	TGTGCCAGCAGCCCTCCCTATAGCTCCTACGAGCAGTACTTC	CASSPPYSSYEQYF
-	TRBJ2-7	-	TRBV7-2	TGTGCCAGCAGCTTACTGGGACTTTCCTACGAGCAGTACTTC	CASSLLGLSYEQYF
-	TRBJ1-1	-	TRBV5-1	TGCGCCAGCAGCTTGGTAGTCAGCGAGGGCACTGAAGCTTTCTTT	CASSLVVSEGTEAFF
TRBD1	TRBJ2-5	-	TRBV3-1	TGTGCCAGCAGCCACGTCGGGACAGGGCTTACTGCGGAGACCCAGTACTTC	CASSHVGTGLTAETQYF
-	TRBJ2-1	few	TRBV20-1	TGCAGTGGTCACAAATCTCGGGCCAATGAGCAGTTCTTC	CSGHKSRANEQFF
-	TRBJ2-7	-	TRBV20-1	TGCTGTGCTCAGGCAGTCTACGAGCAGTACTTC	CCAQAVYEQYF
-	TRBJ2-7	-	TRBV14	TGTGCCAGCAGCCAAGAGAGGTCCTCGGTCGAGCAGTACTTC	CASSQERSSVEQYF
-	TRBJ2-5	few	TRBV6-5	TGTGCCAGCAGCCCAAGCGCCATCCAAGAGACCCAGTACTTC	CASSPSAIQETQYF
-	TRBJ2-5	-	TRBV28	TGTGCCAGCAGTTTTGTAAAAGAGACCCAGTACTTC	CASSFVKETQYF
-	TRBJ1-6	-	TRBV10-3	TGTGCCATCTCTCTCTCCTATAATTCACCCCTCCACTTT	CAISLSYNSPLHF
-	TRBJ2-4	-	TRBV4-1	TGCGCCAGCAGCCAAGTCGGGGGCCCCCCCATTCAGTACTTC	CASSQVGGPPIQYF
-	TRBJ2-7	-	TRBV28	TGTGCCAGCAGCCCGCCCGGGGGCCAGTACGAGCAGTACTTC	CASSPPGGQYEQYF
TRBD1	TRBJ2-3	-	TRBV20-1	TGCAGTGCTCTCGACAGGGGATGGTATGCAGATACGCAGTATTTT	CSALDRGWYADTQYF
TRBD2	TRBJ2-7	-	TRBV29-1	TGCAGCGCAGTACTAGCGGAATCCTACGAGCAGTACTTC	CSAVLAESYEQYF
-	TRBJ2-7	-	TRBV20-1	TGCAGTGCTAGGAGGATCGGGGGAGCCGACTACGAGCAGTACTTC	CSARRIGGADYEQYF
TRBD2	TRBJ2-1	-	TRBV5-1	TGCGCCACATCGGGGGGACTCCCCCTAACCCCACGATACGATGAGCAGTTCTTC	CATSGGLPLTPRYDEQFF
-	TRBJ2-3	few	TRBV24-1	TGTGCCACCAGTGATTTAGGTTCCGGGGTAGGAGATACGCAGTATTTT	CATSDLGSGVGDTQYF
TRBD2	TRBJ2-2	-	TRBV5-8	TGTGCCAGCCTGAGGACTAGCGGGAGGACCGGGGAGCTGTTTTTT	CASLRTSGRTGELFF
-	TRBJ2-7	-	TRBV20-1	TGCAGTGCTATCCTCGGGACCAAGTACGAGCAGTACTTC	CSAILGTKYEQYF